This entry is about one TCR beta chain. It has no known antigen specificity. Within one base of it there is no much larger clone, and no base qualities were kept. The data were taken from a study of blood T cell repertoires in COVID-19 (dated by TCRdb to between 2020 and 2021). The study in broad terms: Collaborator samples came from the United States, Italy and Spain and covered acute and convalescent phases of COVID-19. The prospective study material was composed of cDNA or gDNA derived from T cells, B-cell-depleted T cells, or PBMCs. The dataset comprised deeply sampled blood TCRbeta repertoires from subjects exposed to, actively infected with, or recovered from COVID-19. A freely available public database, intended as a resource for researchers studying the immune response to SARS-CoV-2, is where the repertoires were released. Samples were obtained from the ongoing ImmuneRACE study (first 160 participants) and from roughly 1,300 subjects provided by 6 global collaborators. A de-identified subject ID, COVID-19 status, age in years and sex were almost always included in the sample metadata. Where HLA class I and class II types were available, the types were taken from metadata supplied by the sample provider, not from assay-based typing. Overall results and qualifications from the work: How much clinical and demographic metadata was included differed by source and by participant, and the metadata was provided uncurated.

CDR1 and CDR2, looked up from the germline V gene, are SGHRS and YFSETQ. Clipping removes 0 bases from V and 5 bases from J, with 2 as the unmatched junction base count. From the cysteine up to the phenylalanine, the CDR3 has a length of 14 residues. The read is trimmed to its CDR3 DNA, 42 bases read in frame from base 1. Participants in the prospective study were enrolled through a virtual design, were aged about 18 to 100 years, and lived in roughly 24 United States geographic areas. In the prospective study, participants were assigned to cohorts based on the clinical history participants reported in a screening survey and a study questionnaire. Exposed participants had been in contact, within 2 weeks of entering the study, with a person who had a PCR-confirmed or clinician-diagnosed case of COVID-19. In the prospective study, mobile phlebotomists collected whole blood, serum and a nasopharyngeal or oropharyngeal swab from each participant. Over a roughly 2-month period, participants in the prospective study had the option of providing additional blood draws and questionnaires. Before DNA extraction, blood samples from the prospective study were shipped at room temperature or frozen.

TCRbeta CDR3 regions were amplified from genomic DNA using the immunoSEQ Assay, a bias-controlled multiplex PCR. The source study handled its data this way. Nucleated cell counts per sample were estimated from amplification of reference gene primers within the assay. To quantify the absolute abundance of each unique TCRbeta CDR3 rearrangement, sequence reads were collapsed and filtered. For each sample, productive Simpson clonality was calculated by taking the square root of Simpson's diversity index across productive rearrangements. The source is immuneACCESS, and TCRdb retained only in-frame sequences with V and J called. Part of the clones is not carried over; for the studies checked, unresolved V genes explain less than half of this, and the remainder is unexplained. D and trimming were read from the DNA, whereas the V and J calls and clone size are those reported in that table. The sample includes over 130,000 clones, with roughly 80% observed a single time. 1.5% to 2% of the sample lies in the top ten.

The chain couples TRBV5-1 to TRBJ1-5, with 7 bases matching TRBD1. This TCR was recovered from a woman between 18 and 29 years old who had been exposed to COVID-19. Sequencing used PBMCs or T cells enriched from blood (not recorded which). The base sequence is TGCGCCAGCAGCTTGGGCGACAGGGATCAGCCCCAGCATTTT. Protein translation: CASSLGDRDQPQHF.